This T cell receptor beta chain was found in a study of T-cell reconstitution after alpha-beta-depleted transplantation in children. Findings and limits, study-wide: Several hundred expanded graft clones reportedly gave rise to the alpha-beta T cells present about two months after transplant.

The V and J ends lost 4 bases and 3 bases respectively, with 22 bases between them. This CDR3 region has 16 residues. Germline loops: CDR1 SQVTM, CDR2 ANQGSEA. TCRbeta library preparation incorporated unique molecular identifiers. TCRdb re-called the PCR reads through MiXCR, storing one row per CDR3 protein. The table has about 900,000 distinct CDR3 sequences, about 26% seen once. With respect to this clonotype: Antigen unknown.

The origin of this receptor is a boy in the first two years of life who had a stem cell transplant for SCID, so the T cells may come from the graft donor. This rearrangement joins TRBV29-1 to TRBJ2-7; possible D gene TRBD2, 6 bases. The sequencing here drew on PBMCs, mostly from graft donor cells, taken 360 days after TCRalphabeta/CD19-depleted stem cell transplant. The CDR3 DNA reads as TGCAGCGTTGTTGGGGCGGGTGAGGCGGGGCACTACGAGCAGTACTTC. This encodes CSVVGAGEAGHYEQYF.